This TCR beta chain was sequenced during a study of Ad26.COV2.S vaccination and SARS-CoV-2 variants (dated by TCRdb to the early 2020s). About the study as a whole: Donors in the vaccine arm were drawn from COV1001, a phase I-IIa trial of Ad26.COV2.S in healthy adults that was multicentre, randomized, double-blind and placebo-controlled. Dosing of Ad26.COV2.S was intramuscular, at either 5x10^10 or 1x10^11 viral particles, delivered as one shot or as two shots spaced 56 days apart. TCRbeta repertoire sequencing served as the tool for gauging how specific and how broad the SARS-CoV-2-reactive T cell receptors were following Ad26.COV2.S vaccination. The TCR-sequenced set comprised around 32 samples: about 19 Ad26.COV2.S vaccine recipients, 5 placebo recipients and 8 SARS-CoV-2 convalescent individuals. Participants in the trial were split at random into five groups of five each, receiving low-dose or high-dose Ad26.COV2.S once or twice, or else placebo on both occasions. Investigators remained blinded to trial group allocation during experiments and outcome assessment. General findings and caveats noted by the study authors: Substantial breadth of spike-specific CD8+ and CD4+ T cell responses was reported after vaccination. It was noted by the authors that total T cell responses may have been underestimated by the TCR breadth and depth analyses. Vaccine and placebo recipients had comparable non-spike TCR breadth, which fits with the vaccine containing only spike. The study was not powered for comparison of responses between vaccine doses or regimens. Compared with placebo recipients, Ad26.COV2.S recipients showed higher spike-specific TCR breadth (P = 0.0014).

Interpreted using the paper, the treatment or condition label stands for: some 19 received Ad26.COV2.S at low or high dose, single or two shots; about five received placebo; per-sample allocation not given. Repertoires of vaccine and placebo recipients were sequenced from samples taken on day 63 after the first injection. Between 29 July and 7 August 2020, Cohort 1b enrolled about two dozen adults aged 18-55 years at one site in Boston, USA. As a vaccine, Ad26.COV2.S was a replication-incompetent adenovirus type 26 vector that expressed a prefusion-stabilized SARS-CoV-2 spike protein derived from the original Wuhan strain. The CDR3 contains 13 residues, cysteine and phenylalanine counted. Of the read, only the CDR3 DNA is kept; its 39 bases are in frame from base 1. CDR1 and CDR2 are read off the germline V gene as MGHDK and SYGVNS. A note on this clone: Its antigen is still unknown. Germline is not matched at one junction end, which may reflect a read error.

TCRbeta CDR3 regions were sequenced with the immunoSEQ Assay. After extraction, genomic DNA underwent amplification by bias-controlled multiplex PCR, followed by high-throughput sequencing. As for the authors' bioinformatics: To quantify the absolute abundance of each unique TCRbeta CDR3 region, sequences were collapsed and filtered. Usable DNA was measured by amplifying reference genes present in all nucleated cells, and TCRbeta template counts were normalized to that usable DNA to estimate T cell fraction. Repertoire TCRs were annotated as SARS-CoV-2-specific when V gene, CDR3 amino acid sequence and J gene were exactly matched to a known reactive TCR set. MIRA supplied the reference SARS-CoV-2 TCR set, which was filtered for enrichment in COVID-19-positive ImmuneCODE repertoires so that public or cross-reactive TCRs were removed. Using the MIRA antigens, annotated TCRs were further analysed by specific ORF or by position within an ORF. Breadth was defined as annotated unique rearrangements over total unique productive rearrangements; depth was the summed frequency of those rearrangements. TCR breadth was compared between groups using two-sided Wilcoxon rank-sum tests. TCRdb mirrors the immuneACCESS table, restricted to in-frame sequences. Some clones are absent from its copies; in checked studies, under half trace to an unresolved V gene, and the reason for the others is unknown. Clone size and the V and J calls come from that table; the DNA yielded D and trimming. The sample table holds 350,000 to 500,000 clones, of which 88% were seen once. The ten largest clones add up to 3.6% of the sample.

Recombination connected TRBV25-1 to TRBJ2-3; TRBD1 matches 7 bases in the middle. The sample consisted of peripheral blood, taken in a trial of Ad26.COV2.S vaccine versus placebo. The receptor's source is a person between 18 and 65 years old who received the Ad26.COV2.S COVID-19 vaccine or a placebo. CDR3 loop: CASSTTGTDTQYF. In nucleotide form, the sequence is TGTGCCAGCAGTACGACAGGGACAGATACGCAATATTTT.